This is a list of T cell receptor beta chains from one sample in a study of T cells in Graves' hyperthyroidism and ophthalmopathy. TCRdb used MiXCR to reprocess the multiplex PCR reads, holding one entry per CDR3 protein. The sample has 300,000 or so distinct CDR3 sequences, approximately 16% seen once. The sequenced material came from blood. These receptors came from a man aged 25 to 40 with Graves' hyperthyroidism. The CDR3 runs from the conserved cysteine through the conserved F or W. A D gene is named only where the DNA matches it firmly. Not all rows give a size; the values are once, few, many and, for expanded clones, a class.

CDR3 DNA: TGCGCCAGCACCAAGGGACAGCCTGCAACTAATGAAAAACTGTTTTTT; CDR3 protein: CASTKGQPATNEKLFF; J gene: TRBJ1-4; D gene: TRBD1; V gene: TRBV5-1; clone size: -
CDR3 DNA: TGCAGTGCCATTTCGGGAGGGTCCGAGCAGTACTTC; CDR3 protein: CSAISGGSEQYF; J gene: TRBJ2-7; D gene: TRBD2; V gene: TRBV20-1; clone size: few
CDR3 DNA: TGTGCCTGGGCCATTGGGGGCAATCAGCCCCAGCATTTT; CDR3 protein: CAWAIGGNQPQHF; J gene: TRBJ1-5; D gene: -; V gene: TRBV30; clone size: -
CDR3 DNA: TGTGCCAGCAGCCCCACAGGGGGACAGGGTGAGCAGTTCTTC; CDR3 protein: CASSPTGGQGEQFF; J gene: TRBJ2-1; D gene: TRBD1; V gene: TRBV7-9; clone size: few
CDR3 DNA: TGTGCCAGTAGTTTTCGACTAGCGGGAGGGCCCCGTGAGCAGTTCTTC; CDR3 protein: CASSFRLAGGPREQFF; J gene: TRBJ2-1; D gene: TRBD2; V gene: TRBV19; clone size: -
CDR3 DNA: TGTGCCACCAGCAGAGATCGCCTAACCTACGAGCAGTACTTC; CDR3 protein: CATSRDRLTYEQYF; J gene: TRBJ2-7; D gene: -; V gene: TRBV15; clone size: many
CDR3 DNA: TGTGCCAGCAGCTTGGAGGCTAGCGACTCCTACAATGAGCAGTTCTTC; CDR3 protein: CASSLEASDSYNEQFF; J gene: TRBJ2-1; D gene: -; V gene: TRBV5-6; clone size: -
CDR3 DNA: TGTGCCAGCAGCTCCCTGGACAGAAGGGATACGCAGTATTTT; CDR3 protein: CASSSLDRRDTQYF; J gene: TRBJ2-3; D gene: -; V gene: TRBV27; clone size: once
CDR3 DNA: TGTGCCAGCAGTTACAGGGGGAACGACTATGGCTACACCTTC; CDR3 protein: CASSYRGNDYGYTF; J gene: TRBJ1-2; D gene: -; V gene: TRBV6-2/TRBV6-3; clone size: many
CDR3 DNA: TGTGCCAGCGGTCAGGGTTGGACTGAAGCTTTCTTT; CDR3 protein: CASGQGWTEAFF; J gene: TRBJ1-1; D gene: -; V gene: TRBV2; clone size: many
CDR3 DNA: TGTGCCTGGAGTAGGACAGATACGCAGTATTTT; CDR3 protein: CAWSRTDTQYF; J gene: TRBJ2-3; D gene: -; V gene: TRBV30; clone size: few
CDR3 DNA: TGTGCCAGCAGCTTGGAGGGGAGGGGACCAGGCTACGAGCAGTACTTC; CDR3 protein: CASSLEGRGPGYEQYF; J gene: TRBJ2-7; D gene: TRBD2; V gene: TRBV5-8; clone size: -
CDR3 DNA: TGTGCCACCAGCAGAGGACAGTTCACAGATACGCAGTATTTT; CDR3 protein: CATSRGQFTDTQYF; J gene: TRBJ2-3; D gene: -; V gene: TRBV15; clone size: -
CDR3 DNA: TGTGCCATCAGTGTCCGGACAGGGGGCTATGGTGGCTACACCTTC; CDR3 protein: CAISVRTGGYGGYTF; J gene: TRBJ1-2; D gene: TRBD1; V gene: TRBV10-3; clone size: -
CDR3 DNA: TGTGCCAGCAGCTCCGCCTATAATTCACCCCTCCACTTT; CDR3 protein: CASSSAYNSPLHF; J gene: TRBJ1-6; D gene: -; V gene: TRBV5-5; clone size: many
CDR3 DNA: TGTGCCAGCAGTCCCGGACAGGTCTTCTCTGGAAACACCATATATTTT; CDR3 protein: CASSPGQVFSGNTIYF; J gene: TRBJ1-3; D gene: TRBD1; V gene: TRBV27; clone size: -
CDR3 DNA: TGTGCCTGGGGACCCGGGGCCTGGGGAACTGAAGCTTTCTTT; CDR3 protein: CAWGPGAWGTEAFF; J gene: TRBJ1-1; D gene: -; V gene: TRBV30; clone size: -
CDR3 DNA: TGTGCCAGCAGCGGACGTCAGGGGGAGCTGTTTTTT; CDR3 protein: CASSGRQGELFF; J gene: TRBJ2-2; D gene: -; V gene: TRBV5-4; clone size: few
CDR3 DNA: TGCAGTGCTAGAAGTGGTAGCGGGAGAAGTGGGAATGAGCAGTTCTTC; CDR3 protein: CSARSGSGRSGNEQFF; J gene: TRBJ2-1; D gene: TRBD2; V gene: TRBV20-1; clone size: -
CDR3 DNA: TGCGCAAGAGGGGGAGCCCGGGGTGAGCAGTTCTTC; CDR3 protein: CARGGARGEQFF; J gene: TRBJ2-1; D gene: -; V gene: TRBV20-1; clone size: -
CDR3 DNA: TGTGCCAGCAGCCCCGGGGGCGGACAGGGGTTGTTAACCGCGAACACCGGGGAGCTGTTTTTT; CDR3 protein: CASSPGGGQGLLTANTGELFF; J gene: TRBJ2-2; D gene: TRBD1; V gene: TRBV11-2; clone size: -
CDR3 DNA: TGTGCCAGCAGTGAAGGATGGGGGTCCCGTGAGCAGTACTTC; CDR3 protein: CASSEGWGSREQYF; J gene: TRBJ2-7; D gene: -; V gene: TRBV2; clone size: -
CDR3 DNA: TGTGCCAGCAGTCCCGGGACTAGTGGGCTCAATGAGCAGTTCTTC; CDR3 protein: CASSPGTSGLNEQFF; J gene: TRBJ2-1; D gene: TRBD2; V gene: TRBV12-3/TRBV12-4; clone size: many
CDR3 DNA: TGTGCCAGCTGTTCCGGGACAGGGGGACCGTCCTACAATGAGCAGTTCTTC; CDR3 protein: CASCSGTGGPSYNEQFF; J gene: TRBJ2-1; D gene: TRBD1; V gene: TRBV27; clone size: many
CDR3 DNA: TGTGCCAGCCACCGGGACAGGGGATCCATGCCCCAGCATTTT; CDR3 protein: CASHRDRGSMPQHF; J gene: TRBJ1-5; D gene: TRBD1; V gene: TRBV2; clone size: many
CDR3 DNA: TGTGCCAGCAGTGCCGTTGGAGGGCAGGGGGCATATTCGTACACCGGGGAGCTGTTTTTT; CDR3 protein: CASSAVGGQGAYSYTGELFF; J gene: TRBJ2-2; D gene: TRBD1; V gene: TRBV12-3/TRBV12-4; clone size: -
CDR3 DNA: TGTGCCATCACTTCTAGCGGGGGGGAGACCCAGTACTTC; CDR3 protein: CAITSSGGETQYF; J gene: TRBJ2-5; D gene: TRBD2; V gene: TRBV10-3; clone size: few
CDR3 DNA: TGCGCCAGCAGCCTGGGTCCATCTAGCACAGATACGCAGTATTTT; CDR3 protein: CASSLGPSSTDTQYF; J gene: TRBJ2-3; D gene: -; V gene: TRBV5-1; clone size: many
CDR3 DNA: TGTGCCAGCTCACCCCGAAGCGCCGGGGAGCTGTTTTTT; CDR3 protein: CASSPRSAGELFF; J gene: TRBJ2-2; D gene: -; V gene: TRBV18; clone size: many
CDR3 DNA: TGTGCCAGCAGCGAAGACAGGGACACTGAAGCTTTCTTT; CDR3 protein: CASSEDRDTEAFF; J gene: TRBJ1-1; D gene: TRBD1; V gene: TRBV11-3; clone size: many
CDR3 DNA: TGTGCCAGCTCGGAACGGGACAGGGATTTATTATTTGACTACAATGAGCAGTTCTTC; CDR3 protein: CASSERDRDLLFDYNEQFF; J gene: TRBJ2-1; D gene: TRBD1; V gene: TRBV18; clone size: -
CDR3 DNA: TGTGCCAGCGGACAGGGTTGGCCGTACGAGCAGTACTTC; CDR3 protein: CASGQGWPYEQYF; J gene: TRBJ2-7; D gene: TRBD1; V gene: TRBV2; clone size: -
CDR3 DNA: TGTGCCAGCAGCTTAGATTCAAGCGGGGGAGCCTACGAGCAGTACTTC; CDR3 protein: CASSLDSSGGAYEQYF; J gene: TRBJ2-7; D gene: TRBD2; V gene: TRBV11-2; clone size: many